This T cell receptor beta chain stems from a study of T-cell reconstitution after alpha-beta-depleted transplantation in children (TCRdb year 2016). Notes on the research overall: Using TCR repertoire profiling, the study quantitatively followed how T-cell immune reconstitution unfolded in children after TCRalphabeta/CD19-depleted allogeneic hematopoietic cell transplantation.

Explained via the paper, the treatment or condition label denotes: allogeneic hematopoietic cell transplantation with graft depleted of TCRalphabeta T cells and CD19 B cells. The children who served as transplant recipients had been given grafts of TCRalphabeta/CD19-depleted allogeneic hematopoietic cells. As regards this clonotype: Its antigen remains unidentified. Base qualities are not provided; no much larger clone lies one nucleotide away.

General findings and caveats noted by the study authors: The apparently early alphabetaT-cell count recovery about two months after transplant was reportedly dependent on only several hundred rapidly expanded clones derived from non-depleted graft cells. Over subsequent months, a decline in hyperexpanded clone frequencies was noted, and after one year, T-cell counts and TCRbeta diversity were mostly ascribed to newly produced T cells. In some patients, the high TCRbeta diversity seen at day 60 was put down to recipient T cells and intrathymic progenitors that had survived conditioning.

Receptor amplification or capture employed PCR. TCRdb names Illumina HiSeq 2500 as the instrument used. Molecular barcoding was employed in the preparation of TCR libraries, with unique molecular identifiers being used to normalize TCRbeta repertoire quantification. TCRdb's own reprocessing of the public reads used fastp at Q25 and MiXCR and kept productive beta chains. Rows merge per CDR3 protein into single entries with the most common DNA and genes. The sample table contains more than 200,000 distinct CDR3 sequences; only one count was recorded for about 26% of them. The ten largest make up 2.6% of the sample. Here the sequenced sample was PBMCs, taken before TCRalphabeta/CD19-depleted stem cell transplant. The receptor's source is a girl aged 2-15 years with Fanconi anemia, due to receive a stem cell transplant.

The DNA sequence reads TGTGCCAGCAGCTTAAGTACAGCTAAGAACTACGAGCAGTACTTC. It is translated as CASSLSTAKNYEQYF. Recombination connected TRBV7-3 to TRBJ2-7; no confident D gene assignment can be made. Including the terminal cysteine and phenylalanine, the CDR3 comprises 15 residues. Only CDR3 DNA remains: 45 bases, in frame from the first base. Deletion took 1 base off V and 3 bases off J, with a span of 13 bases between the germline ends. Looking up the germline V gene yields CDR1 SGHTA and CDR2 FQGTGA.